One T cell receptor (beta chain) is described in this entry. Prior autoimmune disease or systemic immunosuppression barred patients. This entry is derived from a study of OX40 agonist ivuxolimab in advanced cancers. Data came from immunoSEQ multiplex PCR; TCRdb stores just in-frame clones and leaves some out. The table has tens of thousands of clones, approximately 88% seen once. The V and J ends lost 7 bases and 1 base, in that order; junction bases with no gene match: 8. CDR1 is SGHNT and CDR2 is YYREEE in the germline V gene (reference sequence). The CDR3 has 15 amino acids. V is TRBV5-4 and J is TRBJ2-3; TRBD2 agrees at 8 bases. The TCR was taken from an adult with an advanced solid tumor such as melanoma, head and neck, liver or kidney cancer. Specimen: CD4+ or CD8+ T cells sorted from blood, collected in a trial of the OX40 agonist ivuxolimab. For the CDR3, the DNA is TGTGCCAGCCAAGAAAACGGGGGGGGCACAGATACGCAGTATTTT. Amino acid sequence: CASQENGGGTDTQYF.